The entry that follows covers one T cell receptor beta chain sequence. Its antigen is not known. Other DNA sequences in this specimen translate into the identical CDR3. The data originate from a study of beta chain features in type 1 diabetes. For the study at large: Cell yields, age and gender were similar between patients and healthy donors. Whole-study findings and limits: TCRB CDR3s were moderately but significantly shorter in Type 1 diabetes patients in all four CD4+ subsets.

TCRB transcripts that were expressed got sequenced, as all of the isolated RNA had been reverse transcribed. Naive, central memory and regulatory T cell samples yielded roughly 3.5 million reads on average. Assay used: immunoSEQ multiplex PCR; TCRdb lists only in-frame clones, some missing. The sample records around 180,000 clones, approximately 8.1% being singletons. In germline, CDR1 is SQVTM, CDR2 ANQGSEA. The V and J ends lost 4 bases and 1 base, in that order; junction bases with no gene match: 0. The CDR3 has 14 amino acids. Sequencing was done on a sample of central memory CD4+ T cells from blood. The chain carries TRBV29-1 and TRBJ2-5; 13 bases agree with TRBD2. This receptor was obtained from a man aged 18 to 29 with type 1 diabetes. The CDR3 here is CSVGLAGGQETQYF. CDR3 sequence (DNA): TGCAGCGTTGGACTAGCGGGAGGCCAAGAGACCCAGTACTTC. Drawing the rest from reference TRBV29-1 and TRBJ2-5, the complete variable domain is SAVISQKPSRDICQRGTSLTIQCQVDSQVTMMFWYRQQPGQSLTLIATANQGSEATYESGFVIDKFPISRPNLTFSTLTVSNMSPEDSSIYLCSVGLAGGQETQYFGPGTRLLVL.